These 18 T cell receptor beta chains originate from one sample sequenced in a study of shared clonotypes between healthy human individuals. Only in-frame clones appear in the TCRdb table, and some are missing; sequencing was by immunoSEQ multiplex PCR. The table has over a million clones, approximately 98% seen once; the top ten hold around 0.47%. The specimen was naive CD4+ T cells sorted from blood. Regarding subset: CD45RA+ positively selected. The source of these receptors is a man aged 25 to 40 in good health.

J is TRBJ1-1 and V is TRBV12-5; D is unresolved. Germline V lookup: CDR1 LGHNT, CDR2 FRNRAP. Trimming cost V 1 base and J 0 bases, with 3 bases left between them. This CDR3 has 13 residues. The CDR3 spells CASGLALNTEAFF. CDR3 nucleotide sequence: TGTGCTAGTGGTTTGGCCCTGAACACTGAAGCTTTCTTT.

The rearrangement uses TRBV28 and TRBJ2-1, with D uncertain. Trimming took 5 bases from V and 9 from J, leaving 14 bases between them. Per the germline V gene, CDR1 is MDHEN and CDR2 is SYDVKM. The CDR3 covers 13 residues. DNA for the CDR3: TGTGCCAGCAGTCCCCCGGCCGTACGTGAGCAGTTCTTC. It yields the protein CASSPPAVREQFF.

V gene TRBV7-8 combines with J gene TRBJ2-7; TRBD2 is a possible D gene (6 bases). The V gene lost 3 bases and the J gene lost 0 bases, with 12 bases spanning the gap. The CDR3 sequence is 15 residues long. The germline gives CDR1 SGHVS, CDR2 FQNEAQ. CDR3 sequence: CASSLVTGASYEQYF. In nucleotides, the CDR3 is TGTGCCAGCAGCTTGGTCACGGGAGCCTCCTACGAGCAGTACTTC.

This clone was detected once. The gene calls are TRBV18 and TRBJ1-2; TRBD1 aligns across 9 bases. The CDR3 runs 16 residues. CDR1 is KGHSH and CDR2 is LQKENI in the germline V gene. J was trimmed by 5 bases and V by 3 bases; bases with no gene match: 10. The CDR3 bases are TGTGCCAGCTCACCTGCTGCGGGACAGGGTTCGTATGGCTACACCTTC. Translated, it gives CASSPAAGQGSYGYTF.

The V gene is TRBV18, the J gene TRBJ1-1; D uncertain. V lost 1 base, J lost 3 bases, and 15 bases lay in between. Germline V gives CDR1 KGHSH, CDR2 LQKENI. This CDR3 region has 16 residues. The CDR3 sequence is CASSPLPLNSHTEAFF. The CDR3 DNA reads TGTGCCAGCTCACCACTCCCCCTCAACAGCCACACTGAAGCTTTCTTT.

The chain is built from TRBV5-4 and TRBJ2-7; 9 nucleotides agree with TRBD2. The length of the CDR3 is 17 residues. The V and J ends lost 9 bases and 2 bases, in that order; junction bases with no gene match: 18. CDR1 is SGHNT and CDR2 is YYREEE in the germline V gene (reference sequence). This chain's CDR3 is CATGMVGGLAKPYEQYF. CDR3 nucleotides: TGTGCCACCGGGATGGTCGGCGGACTAGCGAAACCCTACGAGCAGTACTTC.

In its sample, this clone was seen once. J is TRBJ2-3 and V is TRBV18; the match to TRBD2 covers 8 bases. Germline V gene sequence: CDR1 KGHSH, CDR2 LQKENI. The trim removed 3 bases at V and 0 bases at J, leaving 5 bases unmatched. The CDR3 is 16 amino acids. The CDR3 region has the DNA TGTGCCAGCTCACCTCCTTCTAGCGGGAGCACAGATACGCAGTATTTT. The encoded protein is CASSPPSSGSTDTQYF.

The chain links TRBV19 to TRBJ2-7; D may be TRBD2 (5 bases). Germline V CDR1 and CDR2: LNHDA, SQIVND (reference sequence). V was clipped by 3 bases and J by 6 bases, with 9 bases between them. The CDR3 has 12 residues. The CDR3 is CASSMSGIEQYF. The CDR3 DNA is TGTGCCAGTAGTATGTCGGGGATCGAGCAGTACTTC.

The CDR3 DNA reads as TGTGCCAGCAGCGGACTAGCGGGAGTTTATGAGCAGTTCTTC. It codes for CASSGLAGVYEQFF. This sequence joins TRBV9 and TRBJ2-1; TRBD2 aligns across 12 bases. Germline-derived CDR1 and CDR2 are SGDLS and YYNGEE. Losses at the gene ends were 3 bases for V and 8 bases for J; bases not matched to a gene: 3. This CDR3 contains 14 residues.

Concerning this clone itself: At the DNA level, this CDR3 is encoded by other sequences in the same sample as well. The CDR3: CASSTGSSYEQYF. The CDR3 DNA reads as TGTGCCAGCAGTACAGGGAGCTCCTACGAGCAGTACTTC. V usage is TRBV9 and J usage is TRBJ2-7; D perhaps matches TRBD1 (6 bases). The germline V and J ends were trimmed by 5 bases and 0 bases, with 9 bases remaining between them. Germline lookup yields CDR1 SGDLS and CDR2 YYNGEE. CDR3 length: 13 amino acids.

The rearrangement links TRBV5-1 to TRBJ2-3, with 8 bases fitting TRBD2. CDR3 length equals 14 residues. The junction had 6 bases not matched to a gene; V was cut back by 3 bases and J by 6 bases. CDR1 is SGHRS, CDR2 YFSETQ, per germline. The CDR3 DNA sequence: TGCGCCAGCAGCTCGGGACTAGGTCTTGATACGCAGTATTTT. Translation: CASSSGLGLDTQYF.

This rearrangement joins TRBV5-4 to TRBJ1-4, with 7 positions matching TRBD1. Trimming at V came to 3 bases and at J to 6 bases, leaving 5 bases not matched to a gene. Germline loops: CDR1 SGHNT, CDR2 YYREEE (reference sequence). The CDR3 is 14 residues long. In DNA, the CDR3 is TGTGCCAGCAGCTCGAGGCAGGGGGATGAAAAACTGTTTTTT. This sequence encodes CASSSRQGDEKLFF.

CDR3 amino acids: CASSSWTSAANTGELFF. The CDR3 nucleotides are TGTGCCAGCAGTTCCTGGACTAGCGCCGCGAACACCGGGGAGCTGTTTTTT. The chain employs TRBV27 and TRBJ2-2; 9 bases map to TRBD2. The CDR3 extends over 17 amino acids. Germline values: CDR1 MNHEY, CDR2 SMNVEV (reference sequence). V dropped 4 bases and J dropped 0; count of bases not matched to a gene: 6.

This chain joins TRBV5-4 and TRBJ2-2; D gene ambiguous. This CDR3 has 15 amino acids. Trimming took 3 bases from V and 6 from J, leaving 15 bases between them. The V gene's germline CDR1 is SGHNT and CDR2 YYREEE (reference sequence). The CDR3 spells CASSSRTGAAGELFF. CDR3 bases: TGTGCCAGCAGCTCCAGGACGGGTGCGGCCGGGGAGCTGTTTTTT. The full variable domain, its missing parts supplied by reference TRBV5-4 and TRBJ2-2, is ETGVTQSPTHLIKTRGQQVTLRCSSQSGHNTVSWYQQALGQGPQFIFQYYREEENGRGNFPPRFSGLQFPNYSSELNVNALELDDSALYLCASSSRTGAAGELFFGEGSRLTVL.

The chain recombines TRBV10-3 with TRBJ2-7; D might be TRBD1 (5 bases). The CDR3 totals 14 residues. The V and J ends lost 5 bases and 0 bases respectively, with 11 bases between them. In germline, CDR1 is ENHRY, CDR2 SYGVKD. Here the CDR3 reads CAISLDIPSYEQYF. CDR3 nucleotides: TGTGCCATCAGTCTGGACATCCCCTCCTACGAGCAGTACTTC.

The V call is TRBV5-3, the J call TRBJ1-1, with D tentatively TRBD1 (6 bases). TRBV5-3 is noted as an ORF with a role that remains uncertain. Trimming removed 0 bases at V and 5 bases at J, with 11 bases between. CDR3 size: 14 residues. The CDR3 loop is CARSLAIRGTEAFF. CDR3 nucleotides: TGTGCCAGAAGCTTGGCCATCAGGGGAACTGAAGCTTTCTTT.

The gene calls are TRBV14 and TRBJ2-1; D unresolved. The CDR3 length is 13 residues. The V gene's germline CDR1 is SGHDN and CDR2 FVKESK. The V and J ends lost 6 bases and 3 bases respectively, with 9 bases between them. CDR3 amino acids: CASSLDHYNEQFF. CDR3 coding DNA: TGTGCCAGCAGTTTGGACCACTACAATGAGCAGTTCTTC. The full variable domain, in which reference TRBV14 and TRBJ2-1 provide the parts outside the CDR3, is EAGVTQFPSHSVIEKGQTVTLRCDPISGHDNLYWYRRVMGKEIKFLLHFVKESKQDESGMPNNRFLAERTGGTYSTLKVQPAELEDSGVYFCASSLDHYNEQFFGPGTRLTVL.

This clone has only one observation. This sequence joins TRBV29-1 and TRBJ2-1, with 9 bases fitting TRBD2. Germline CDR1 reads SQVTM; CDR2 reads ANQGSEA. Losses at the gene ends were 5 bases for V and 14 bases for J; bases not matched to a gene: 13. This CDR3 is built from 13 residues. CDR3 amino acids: CSVLAKDQRGEFF. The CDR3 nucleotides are TGCAGCGTTTTAGCGAAAGATCAGCGGGGGGAGTTCTTC.